This T cell receptor beta chain was captured in a study of Graves' ophthalmopathy and Graves' hyperthyroidism. The ends were cut back, 1 base at V and 7 bases at J, with 13 bases in the middle. The CDR3 sequence is 14 residues long. Germline values: CDR1 MNHEY, CDR2 SMNVEV (reference sequence). The sequenced template was RNA, covering the TCR beta CDR3 region. An opening RT-PCR round employed HTBI primers and preceded a second-round multiplex PCR. MiXCR was run by TCRdb on the multiplex PCR reads, yielding one entry per CDR3 protein. Here the sample spans roughly 500,000 distinct CDR3 sequences, roughly 14% being singletons. This clonotype appeared many times.

The genes are TRBV27 and TRBJ1-2; possibly TRBD1 for D (6 bases). The TCR originated in a woman younger than 45 with Graves' ophthalmopathy. Sequenced input: blood. The CDR3 DNA is TGTGCCAGCAGTTTATTGACAGGTTCTGGTGGCTACACCTTC. This codes for CASSLLTGSGGYTF.